A selection of T cell receptor beta chains follows, all from one sample in a study of CD8+ T cells in alopecia areata. Measured with immunoSEQ multiplex PCR; TCRdb has only the in-frame clones, and not every one. The sample lists roughly 40,000 clones, around 50% occurring once. Sample: CD4+ Tregs sorted from blood. The receptors derive from a human donor with alopecia areata. Each CDR3 is given with its conserved first and last residue. The D gene is left open where the match is weak. Where a row states a size, it is once, few, many or the class of an expanded clone; other rows omit it.

TRBV7-9,-,-,TRBJ1-2,TGTGCCAGCAGCCTCGGGTCCTATGGCTACACCTTC,CASSLGSYGYTF
TRBV7-9,few,-,TRBJ1-2,TGTGCCAGCAGCTTCCGGACAGAATATGGCTACACCTTC,CASSFRTEYGYTF
TRBV4-2,-,TRBD2,TRBJ2-2,TGTGCCAGCAGGCCAACCGGGACTATAAACACCGGGGAGCTGTTTTTT,CASRPTGTINTGELFF
TRBV6-5,-,-,TRBJ2-5,TGTGCCAGCACCGAAGGGGAGACCCAGTACTTC,CASTEGETQYF
TRBV5-1,-,-,TRBJ1-4,TGCGCCAGCAGCTTGGTCCCAGCAACTAATGAAAAACTGTTTTTT,CASSLVPATNEKLFF
TRBV5-6,-,-,TRBJ1-1,TGTGCCAGCAGCTTGAATACAGAAGCTTTCTTT,CASSLNTEAFF
TRBV18,-,TRBD1,TRBJ1-2,TGTGCCAGCTCACCGGGACAGGCGTCTAACTATGGCTACACCTTC,CASSPGQASNYGYTF
TRBV5-1,-,-,TRBJ2-7,TGCGCCAGCAGCGGAGGCGCGCGTCAACTCCACGAGCAGTACTTC,CASSGGARQLHEQYF
TRBV28,-,-,TRBJ2-7,TGTGCCAGCAGTTGGGCGACTAGCTCCTACGAGCAGTACTTC,CASSWATSSYEQYF
TRBV7-9,-,TRBD1,TRBJ2-2,TGTGCCAGCAACTCACCGCCGGGACAGGGGCTCACCGGGGAGCTGTTTTTT,CASNSPPGQGLTGELFF
TRBV30,-,-,TRBJ2-7,TGTGCCTGGAGTGTACCCAGGGTCAGCTACGAGCAGTACTTC,CAWSVPRVSYEQYF
TRBV28,few,-,TRBJ2-2,TGTGCCAGCAGTTTCGGGGCGTGGGAGAGGGAGCTGTTTTTT,CASSFGAWERELFF
TRBV7-9,-,TRBD1,TRBJ2-3,TGTGCCAGCAGCGCCGGGACAGGGAGGTCAGATACGCAGTATTTT,CASSAGTGRSDTQYF
TRBV27,few,-,TRBJ2-4,TGTGCCAGCAGTCTAATATATAGGGGGAAGGATTCCAAAAACATTCAGTACTTC,CASSLIYRGKDSKNIQYF
TRBV6-5,-,-,TRBJ2-2,TGTGCCAGCAGTGAACTTCCGCACACCGGGGAGCTGTTTTTT,CASSELPHTGELFF
TRBV6-6,few,-,TRBJ1-1,TGTGCCAGCAGTATATACCAGGGTGACACTGAAGCTTTCTTT,CASSIYQGDTEAFF
TRBV7-2,-,TRBD2,TRBJ2-1,TGTGCCAGCAGCTCTCCCAGTGGGAGGGTGCAGTTCTTC,CASSSPSGRVQFF
TRBV5-1,few,-,TRBJ2-1,TGCGCCAGCAGCTTGGGGGCAGGGGTCGACAATGAGCAGTTCTTC,CASSLGAGVDNEQFF
TRBV18,-,TRBD2,TRBJ2-7,TGTGCCAGCTCACCAACGGGAGGAAGCTACGAGCAGTACTTC,CASSPTGGSYEQYF
TRBV7-3,once,-,TRBJ2-2,TGTGCCAGCAGCTTAGTCCCCGGAGGGAACACCGGGGAGCTGTTTTTT,CASSLVPGGNTGELFF
TRBV6-4,-,TRBD1,TRBJ2-5,TGTGCCAGCAGTCAACAGGGGGCGCAGGGTGAGACCCAGTACTTC,CASSQQGAQGETQYF
TRBV29-1,few,-,TRBJ2-5,TGCAGCGCCGAAGGGGGGCGGACCCAGTACTTC,CSAEGGRTQYF